Below are 12 T cell receptor beta chains sequenced from a single sample in a study of HIV-infected patients and healthy controls (dated by TCRdb to the mid-2010s). Whole blood was used without cell fractionation, so the repertoire reflected all unsorted peripheral T cells. Libraries were made using 5' RACE. TCRdb records Illumina MiSeq as the sequencer. SuperScript III was used to reverse transcribe 500 ng RNA with primers targeting the alpha and beta constant regions. Separate libraries for the alpha and beta chains were generated through chain-specific third strand synthesis that incorporated multiplexing indices. TCRdb trimmed public reads at Q25 via fastp, called clones via MiXCR and kept in-frame beta chains. Merged by CDR3 protein, the rows form single entries marked with the most common genes and DNA. The sample table shows approximately 7,000 distinct CDR3 sequences, and about a tenth are seen once. 17% of the sample belongs to the ten largest clones.

The sequencing used blood, collected before antiretroviral therapy. All receptors come from an adult with HIV infection.

This clonotype is medium-sized within its sample. The chain couples TRBV11-2 to TRBJ2-1; the D is unclear. The germline V gene encodes CDR1 SGHAT and CDR2 FQNNGV. This CDR3 comprises 13 residues. V was cut by 0 bases and J by 4 bases, with 4 bases left in between. CDR3 DNA: TGTGCCAGCAGCTTAGATCGTTACAATGAGCAGTTCTTC. This gives the protein CASSLDRYNEQFF. The variable domain in full, completed from reference TRBV11-2 and TRBJ2-1, reads EAGVAQSPRYKIIEKRQSVAFWCNPISGHATLYWYQQILGQGPKLLIQFQNNGVVDDSQLPKDRFSAERLKGVDSTLKIQPAKLEDSAVYLCASSLDRYNEQFFGPGTRLTVL.

By proportion, this clonotype is medium-sized. The rearrangement uses TRBV7-2 and TRBJ2-7; D may be TRBD1 (5 bases). The germline V gene has CDR1 SGHTA and CDR2 FQGNSA. Between the trimmed V and J ends, which lost 6 bases and 0 bases, there was a span of 9 bases. This CDR3 region has 13 residues. CDR3 region: CASSHDSSYEQYF. The CDR3 DNA sequence: TGTGCCAGCAGTCATGACAGCTCCTACGAGCAGTACTTC.

Sample share makes this clonotype medium-sized (0.01 to 0.1%). The chain joins TRBV20-1 to TRBJ2-5, with 14 bases lining up with TRBD2. Germline-derived CDR1 and CDR2 are DFQATT and SNEGSKA (reference sequence). The ends lost 3 bases at V and 4 bases at J; junction bases unmatched: 1. This CDR3 spans 14 amino acids. The CDR3 nucleotides are TGCAGTGCTAGGACTAGCGGGAGGGGAGAGACCCAGTACTTC. Amino acids: CSARTSGRGETQYF.

By proportion, this clonotype is medium-sized. The chain joins TRBV2 to TRBJ2-5, with 10 bases that match TRBD2. There are 15 residues in the CDR3. With V trimmed by 1 base and J by 4 bases, 3 bases remained unmatched. Germline CDR1 SNHLY, CDR2 FYNNEI. The CDR3 protein is CASSEVGLARETQYF. In DNA, the CDR3 is TGTGCCAGCAGTGAAGTGGGACTAGCGCGAGAGACCCAGTACTTC.

In its sample, this clonotype is medium-sized. This chain connects TRBV7-6 to TRBJ1-5; no reliable D call. V lost 1 base, J lost 0 bases, and 7 bases lay in between. This CDR3 has 15 amino acids. From germline, CDR1 is SGHVS and CDR2 FNYEAQ. In DNA, the CDR3 is TGTGCCAGCAGCTTAGGGGCGGATAGCAATCAGCCCCAGCATTTT. Its protein product is CASSLGADSNQPQHF. The complete variable domain, with remaining parts taken from reference TRBV7-6 and TRBJ1-5, reads GAGVSQSPRYKVTKRGQDVALRCDPISGHVSLYWYRQALGQGPEFLTYFNYEAQQDKSGLPNDRFSAERPEGSISTLTIQRTEQRDSAMYRCASSLGADSNQPQHFGDGTRLSIL.

Relative to its sample, this clonotype is medium-sized. V is TRBV5-1 and J is TRBJ2-5, with 10 nucleotides matching TRBD1. The V gene's germline CDR1 is SGHRS and CDR2 YFSETQ. Trimming cost V 2 bases and J 4 bases; bases outside gene matches: 2. The CDR3 sequence is 14 residues long. CDR3 amino acids: CASSFGQGGETQYF. Here the CDR3 DNA reads TGCGCCAGCAGCTTCGGACAGGGGGGAGAGACCCAGTACTTC.

The V gene is TRBV12-3 or TRBV12-4, the J gene TRBJ2-7; the match to TRBD1 covers 10 bases. The CDR3 runs 22 residues. The junction had 27 bases not matched to a gene; V was cut back by 7 bases and J by 0 bases. The CDR3 sequence is CASTLVGHFGTGDLRSSYEQYF. In nucleotides, the CDR3 is TGTGCCAGCACCCTCGTGGGACATTTCGGGACAGGGGACTTGAGGAGCTCCTACGAGCAGTACTTC.

This clonotype was counted once. The gene calls are TRBV27 and TRBJ2-7; D is ambiguous. Germline CDR1 and CDR2: MNHEY and SMNVEV (reference sequence). The CDR3 is made up of 12 amino acids. The V and J ends lost 5 bases and 0 bases respectively, with 5 bases between them. This CDR3 is CASSSSSYEQYF. CDR3 nucleotides: TGTGCCAGCAGTAGTAGCTCCTACGAGCAGTACTTC.

Many counts were recorded for this clonotype. The CDR3 loop reads CASSYGVSYEQYF. CDR3 in DNA: TGTGCCAGCAGTTACGGAGTCTCCTACGAGCAGTACTTC. The chain couples TRBV6-5 to TRBJ2-7, with D unclear. There are 13 residues in the CDR3. Trimming took 2 bases from V and 0 from J, leaving 5 bases between them. Germline CDR1 and CDR2: MNHEY and SVGAGI.

Relative to its sample, this clonotype is medium-sized (0.01 to 0.1%). The genes are TRBV20-1 and TRBJ2-2; TRBD1 is a possible D gene (5 bases). Trimming left V 1 base short and J 7 bases short, with 7 bases between. CDR3 length: 12 amino acids. The germline V gene has CDR1 DFQATT and CDR2 SNEGSKA (reference sequence). In nucleotides, the CDR3 is TGCAGTGCTAGAGGACAGTACGGGGAGCTGTTTTTT. This gives the protein CSARGQYGELFF.

This clonotype has just a few counts. The chain carries TRBV6-2 or TRBV6-3 and TRBJ2-1; tentative D call: TRBD1 (6 bases). CDR1 is MNHEY and CDR2 is SVGEGT in the germline V gene. V was shortened by 6 bases and J by 4 bases, with 10 bases between the two germline ends. The CDR3 consists of 13 residues. In DNA, the CDR3 is TGTGCCAGCAGAGGGACACAGTACAATGAGCAGTTCTTC. Translated: CASRGTQYNEQFF.

Note on this clonotype: The junction departs from the called germline gene at one end, perhaps through a read error. The gene calls are TRBV11-2 and TRBJ2-5, with 9 nucleotides matching TRBD2. The germline V gene encodes CDR1 SGHAT and CDR2 FQNNGV. CDR3 length: 18 amino acids. CDR3 nucleotide sequence: TGTGCCAGCAGCCTAGAGTTGGCGGGGGGGCACCTCCAAGAGACCCAGTACTTC. Translated, it gives CASSLELAGGHLQETQYF.